Following are 30 T cell receptor beta chains from one sample sequenced in a study of blood T cell repertoires in COVID-19. Clones were sequenced by immunoSEQ multiplex PCR, and TCRdb holds only the in-frame ones, with some missing. Seen here are some 290,000 clones, around 92% observed once, and the top ten hold 8.5% to 14%. The specimen was peripheral blood. These receptors were collected from a woman aged 25-40 years with COVID-19, enrolled during active disease.

This clone was observed once. The chain uses TRBV7-9 and TRBJ1-4; a weak D match, TRBD1 (5 bases). The CDR3 has 17 residues. Germline-derived CDR1 and CDR2 are SEHNR and FQNEAQ (reference sequence). V shed 2 bases and J shed 0 bases, with 13 bases lying between them. The CDR3 DNA reads as TGTGCCAGCAGCTTACCCAGGGCCGATACAACTAATGAAAAACTGTTTTTT. Its protein is CASSLPRADTTNEKLFF.

The rearrangement joins TRBV5-1 to TRBJ1-2, with 9 bases identical to TRBD1. V lost 5 bases to trimming and J lost 2 bases; unmatched junction nucleotides: 13. Germline V gives CDR1 SGHRS, CDR2 YFSETQ. The CDR3 sequence is 17 residues long. The CDR3 loop is CASSLINTGQGNYGYTF. CDR3 sequence (DNA): TGCGCCAGCAGTCTAATAAACACAGGACAGGGGAACTATGGCTACACCTTC.

This chain links TRBV9 with TRBJ1-1; D is unclear. V shed 4 bases and J shed 2 bases, with 15 bases lying between them. Germline CDR1 reads SGDLS; CDR2 reads YYNGEE. The CDR3 consists of 15 residues. Here the CDR3 reads CASSQQAGRNTEAFF. Here the CDR3 DNA reads TGTGCCAGCAGCCAGCAGGCGGGGAGAAACACTGAAGCTTTCTTT.

The J gene is TRBJ2-3, the V gene TRBV6-5; D is perhaps TRBD2 (7 bases). This CDR3 is 15 amino acids long. V lost 6 bases to trimming and J lost 4 bases, with 17 bases between them. CDR1 is MNHEY, CDR2 SVGAGI, per germline. The CDR3 DNA is TGTGCCAGCAGAAAGGTGGGGGGGCAGCCAGATACGCAGTATTTT. Protein product: CASRKVGGQPDTQYF.

The V and J genes are TRBV6-5 and TRBJ1-5; 9 nucleotides match TRBD1. The CDR3 is 15 residues long. V was pared by 6 bases and J by 4 bases, with 7 bases of the junction left unmatched. The germline V gene encodes CDR1 MNHEY and CDR2 SVGAGI. DNA of the CDR3: TGTGCCAGCAGATGGGGGGGGACAGGGAATCAGCCCCAGCATTTT. Protein sequence: CASRWGGTGNQPQHF.

The table lists this clone with a count of one. The chain combines TRBV5-1 with TRBJ1-4, with TRBD1 identical over 11 bases. The CDR3 spans 23 residues. Germline CDR1 SGHRS, CDR2 YFSETQ. Germline trimming cut 2 bases from V and 2 bases from J; bases unmatched to any gene: 23. CDR3 in amino acids: CASSLLPGQGVRGLAPTNEKLFF. CDR3 in DNA: TGCGCCAGCAGCTTACTTCCGGGACAGGGGGTACGAGGATTAGCACCGACTAATGAAAAACTGTTTTTT.

The chain joins TRBV28 to TRBJ1-5; 7 bases align to TRBD1. The CDR3 has 14 amino acids. Per germline, CDR1 MDHEN and CDR2 SYDVKM. V shed 6 bases and J 4 bases; nucleotides not matched to a gene: 6. Here the CDR3 DNA reads TGTGCCAGCAGAGATGGACAGGCTAATCAGCCCCAGCATTTT. This encodes CASRDGQANQPQHF.

V and J are TRBV4-1 and TRBJ2-1, with D perhaps matching TRBD2 (6 bases). This CDR3 is 16 amino acids long. Per germline, CDR1 MGHRA and CDR2 YSYEKL. V lost 0 bases to trimming and J lost 2 bases, with 11 bases between them. CDR3 sequence reads: CASSQEAGQPYNEQFF. CDR3 nucleotides: TGCGCCAGCAGCCAAGAGGCGGGGCAACCCTACAATGAGCAGTTCTTC.

The CDR3 DNA follows: TGTGCCAGCAGTTCACCATACACAGGGATCGGGACTGAAGCTTTCTTT. Protein: CASSSPYTGIGTEAFF. The V call is TRBV28, the J call TRBJ1-1; D possibly corresponds to TRBD1 (6 bases). Germline lookup yields CDR1 MDHEN and CDR2 SYDVKM. CDR3 size: 16 residues. Trimming stripped 4 bases from V and 5 bases from J, with 20 bases between. Filled out from reference TRBV28 and TRBJ1-1, the complete variable domain reads DVKVTQSSRYLVKRTGEKVFLECVQDMDHENMFWYRQDPGLGLRLIYFSYDVKMKEKGDIPEGYSVSREKKERFSLILESASTNQTSMYLCASSSPYTGIGTEAFFGQGTRLTVV.

This clone has more than one count but fewer than ten. The chain has TRBV27 and TRBJ2-7, with 9 positions matching TRBD1. The CDR3 has 14 amino acids. CDR1 is MNHEY, CDR2 SMNVEV, per germline (reference sequence). V was pared by 5 bases and J by 2 bases, with 4 bases of the junction left unmatched. The CDR3 DNA follows: TGTGCCAGCAGTGCCCGGGACAGGGCCTACGAGCAGTACTTC. Its translation: CASSARDRAYEQYF.

The chain recombines TRBV28 with TRBJ1-4; perhaps TRBD1 as D (5 bases). Trimming removed 4 bases at V and 10 bases at J, with 16 bases between. The CDR3 contains 14 residues. CDR1 is MDHEN, CDR2 SYDVKM, per germline. The CDR3 nucleotides read TGTGCCAGCAGTTACCAGGGCGCTTTCGGAAAACTGTTTTTT. Its translation is CASSYQGAFGKLFF.

This clone was seen a handful of times. This chain connects TRBV18 to TRBJ2-6; D possibly corresponds to TRBD1 (5 bases). The V gene lost 5 bases and the J gene lost 4 bases, with 15 bases spanning the gap. The CDR3 contains 16 residues. Germline V gene data show CDR1 as KGHSH and CDR2 as LQKENI. CDR3 bases: TGTGCCAGCTCAGCAACTCAGGGCTCCGGGGCCAACGTCCTGACTTTC. It translates to CASSATQGSGANVLTF.

The chain links TRBV5-1 to TRBJ1-1; 8 bases fit TRBD1. Looked up from germline, CDR1 is SGHRS and CDR2 is YFSETQ. With 4 bases clipped from V and 2 bases from J, the junction kept 10 bases outside the gene matches. CDR3 length: 16 amino acids. The CDR3 sequence is CASSLSPTGVNTEAFF. CDR3 sequence (DNA): TGCGCCAGCAGCCTCAGTCCGACAGGGGTCAACACTGAAGCTTTCTTT.

The chain couples TRBV6-5 to TRBJ1-2; 7 bases match TRBD1. This CDR3 region has 15 residues. V was pared by 4 bases and J by 8 bases, with 13 bases of the junction left unmatched. Germline V lookup: CDR1 MNHEY, CDR2 SVGAGI. CDR3 nucleotides: TGTGCCAGCAGTTCAACAGGCGAGGGGGCGAGGGGCTACACCTTC. It codes for CASSSTGEGARGYTF.

The sample holds a few counts of this clone. V gene TRBV6-5 combines with J gene TRBJ2-5, with 7 bases fitting TRBD1. The V segment lost 2 bases and the J segment 7 bases; nucleotides outside the gene matches: 4. This CDR3 region has 13 residues. Germline CDR1 is MNHEY and CDR2 is SVGAGI. In DNA, the CDR3 is TGTGCCAGCAGTTACCAGGGGGTGGCGACCCAGTACTTC. Protein: CASSYQGVATQYF.

The V and J genes are TRBV3-1 (or the pseudogene TRBV3-2) and TRBJ1-2; D perhaps matches TRBD1 (5 bases). CDR3 size: 17 residues. CDR1 is LGHDT and CDR2 is YNNKEL in the germline V gene (reference sequence). V was shortened by 4 bases and J by 1 base, with 19 bases between the two germline ends. The CDR3 here is CASSLTMAGRSNYGYTF. CDR3 DNA: TGTGCCAGCAGCCTAACGATGGCGGGACGGAGTAACTATGGCTACACCTTC.

The chain combines TRBV7-9 with TRBJ2-3; perhaps TRBD1 as D (5 bases). The CDR3 is made up of 15 amino acids. V gave up 5 bases and J gave up 1 base, with 13 bases separating them. From germline, CDR1 is SEHNR and CDR2 FQNEAQ (reference sequence). The CDR3 is CASSPRGGRTDTQYF. The DNA for the CDR3 is TGTGCCAGCAGCCCAAGGGGCGGCCGCACAGATACGCAGTATTTT.

The gene calls are TRBV6-2 or TRBV6-3 and TRBJ2-7, with TRBD2 matching 7 bases. The length of the CDR3 is 13 residues. V was clipped by 6 bases and J by 3 bases; unmatched bases: 5. Per the germline V gene, CDR1 is MNHEY and CDR2 is SVGEGT. The chain's CDR3 is CASSFLADYEQYF. The CDR3 DNA is TGTGCCAGCAGCTTTCTAGCGGACTACGAGCAGTACTTC.

This clone appeared once. The rearrangement joins TRBV4-2 to TRBJ2-1; D call uncertain. Per germline, CDR1 LGHNA and CDR2 YNFKEQ. V was trimmed by 0 bases and J by 4 bases, leaving 10 bases between them. The CDR3 spans 15 residues. In nucleotides, the CDR3 is TGTGCCAGCAGCCAAGATCGATACTCTTACAATGAGCAGTTCTTC. Its protein is CASSQDRYSYNEQFF.

The chain employs TRBV5-1 and TRBJ1-1, with D perhaps matching TRBD1 (5 bases). The CDR3 sequence is 14 residues long. CDR1 and CDR2 from the germline V gene are SGHRS and YFSETQ. V lost 4 bases, J lost 3 bases, and 13 bases lay in between. Written as DNA, the CDR3 is TGCGCCAGCAGCCTAGGGGCTGAGTACACTGAAGCTTTCTTT. It is translated as CASSLGAEYTEAFF.

The CDR3 coding sequence is TGTGCCAGCAGCATAGGGGCGGGGGATGAAAACATTCAGTACTTC. Translation: CASSIGAGDENIQYF. The V gene is TRBV7-9, the J gene TRBJ2-4; 7 bases line up with TRBD2. In germline, CDR1 is SEHNR, CDR2 FQNEAQ (reference sequence). Trimming at V came to 5 bases and at J to 5 bases, leaving 9 bases not matched to a gene. The CDR3 has 15 amino acids.

The chain is built from TRBV4-1 and TRBJ2-2; tentatively, D is TRBD1 (5 bases). Trimming cost V 5 bases and J 1 base, with 14 bases left between them. This CDR3 is 16 amino acids long. Germline V CDR1 and CDR2: MGHRA, YSYEKL. This CDR3 reads CASSDPRGQNTGELFF. The DNA for the CDR3 is TGCGCCAGCAGCGACCCACGAGGACAGAACACCGGGGAGCTGTTTTTT.

This clone was recorded only once. This chain connects TRBV4-1 to TRBJ2-1, with a possible D match to TRBD2 (7 bases). Germline loops: CDR1 MGHRA, CDR2 YSYEKL. This CDR3 spans 16 amino acids. V shed 0 bases and J shed 2 bases, with 11 bases lying between them. The CDR3 loop is CASSQDKGGAYNEQFF. CDR3 DNA: TGCGCCAGCAGCCAAGATAAGGGGGGGGCCTACAATGAGCAGTTCTTC.

This sequence joins TRBV11-1 and TRBJ2-7, with no clear D. Germline V gives CDR1 SGHAT, CDR2 FQDESV (reference sequence). The CDR3 extends over 16 amino acids. Deletions cut 1 base from V and 2 bases from J, with 15 bases between. The CDR3 region has the DNA TGTGCCAGCAGCTTAGGTCGAGTAGCTGACGCCTACGAGCAGTACTTC. Encoded protein: CASSLGRVADAYEQYF.

The chain recombines TRBV30 with TRBJ1-2; a weak D match, TRBD1 (6 bases). The CDR3 has 14 residues. V lost 1 base and J 1 base, leaving 10 bases between the germline ends. Germline values: CDR1 GTSNPN, CDR2 SVGIG (reference sequence). The CDR3 DNA follows: TGTGCCTGGAGTGGGGACATCTTTAACTATGGCTACACCTTC. It yields the protein CAWSGDIFNYGYTF.

The rearrangement links TRBV7-8 to TRBJ2-3, with 7 positions matching TRBD2. Trimming at V came to 2 bases and at J to 0 bases, leaving 11 bases not matched to a gene. Germline assignment: CDR1 SGHVS and CDR2 FQNEAQ. This CDR3 has 18 residues. In DNA form, the CDR3 reads TGTGCCAGCAGCTTATGGGCGGGGGTGCAAGCTAGCACAGATACGCAGTATTTT. Protein product: CASSLWAGVQASTDTQYF.

The chain links TRBV11-2 to TRBJ2-7; TRBD2 matches at 8 bases. This CDR3 has 16 residues. J gave up 5 bases and V 4 bases, and 13 bases lay outside the gene matches. Germline V gene data show CDR1 as SGHAT and CDR2 as FQNNGV. The chain's CDR3 is CASSSVSGGPAHEQYF. Here the CDR3 DNA reads TGTGCCAGCAGCTCTGTCTCGGGGGGGCCGGCCCACGAGCAGTACTTC.

This chain joins TRBV9 and TRBJ2-4; tentatively, D is TRBD1 (5 bases). Trimming pared 1 base from V and 0 bases from J, leaving 20 bases between. Germline CDR1 SGDLS, CDR2 YYNGEE. The CDR3 length is 19 residues. The CDR3 sequence is CASSVFPNSGAGAKNIQYF. The CDR3, as DNA: TGTGCCAGCAGCGTATTTCCGAATTCTGGGGCCGGAGCCAAAAACATTCAGTACTTC.

This chain connects TRBV6-5 to TRBJ1-1, with D possibly matching TRBD1 (6 bases). The CDR3 covers 13 residues. The V gene's germline CDR1 is MNHEY and CDR2 SVGAGI. The V gene lost 7 bases and the J gene lost 1 base, with 10 bases spanning the gap. For the CDR3, the DNA is TGTGCCAGCATACGGGACAAGAACACTGAAGCTTTCTTT. This gives the protein CASIRDKNTEAFF.

The chain couples TRBV14 to TRBJ1-2; D remains unclear. The CDR3 is 16 amino acids. Between the trimmed V and J ends, which lost 5 bases and 7 bases, there was a span of 23 bases. Per the germline V gene, CDR1 is SGHDN and CDR2 is FVKESK. CDR3 DNA: TGTGCCAGCAGCACGCGGAGGACGAGCCCCGCGCTTGGCTACACCTTC. Its protein is CASSTRRTSPALGYTF.